This T cell receptor (beta chain) was found in a study of blood T cell repertoires in COVID-19. About the study: Samples representing acute and convalescent COVID-19 were sourced from the United States, Italy and Spain.

V dropped 1 base and J dropped 4 bases, with 20 bases sitting between them. Germline CDR1 reads PRHDT; CDR2 reads FYEKMQ (reference sequence). The CDR3 is 17 amino acids. Participants came from roughly 23 US areas, aged roughly 18 to 95 years. Recovery meant two consecutive negative NP/OP PCR tests, professional clearance, or resolved symptoms. Per the original data handling: Researchers report that nucleated cell counts were estimated from reference gene primer amplification. Generated by immunoSEQ multiplex PCR, the TCRdb table keeps only in-frame clones and is missing some. The DNA was the basis for D and trimming; V, J and clone size are from that table. The data contain more than 100,000 clones, 80% to 85% of them singletons.

This chain joins TRBV13 and TRBJ2-7; maybe TRBD2 (5 bases). This TCR derives from a woman under 40 who had recovered from COVID-19. Material for sequencing was PBMCs or T cells enriched from blood (not recorded which). The CDR3 loop reads CASSLVGPRRGIYEQYF. CDR3 DNA sequence: TGTGCCAGCAGCTTAGTGGGTCCGAGACGGGGAATTTACGAGCAGTACTTC.